This T cell receptor (beta chain) is drawn from a study of T-cell memory formation after mild COVID-19. Study at large: Each donor largely had its own TCR clusters.

This clonotype was recorded a few times. Its specificity is unknown. Overall study findings and caveats: Mostly located in CM and EM were contracting CD4+ clones, with contracting CD8+ clones located in EMRA.

Barcoded TCR alpha and TCR beta cDNA libraries with UMIs came from 5'RACE using constant-segment primers. TCRdb itself ran the 5' RACE reads through MiXCR, one entry per CDR3 protein. The repertoire holds approximately 99,000 distinct CDR3 sequences, roughly 19% seen once, with approximately 5.5% in the top ten. Trimming shortened V by 3 bases and J by 10 bases, and 15 bases separated the two germline ends. Per the germline V gene, CDR1 is MDHEN and CDR2 is SYDVKM. This CDR3 contains 13 residues. The chain joins TRBV28 to TRBJ1-2; D may be TRBD1 (5 bases). The source of this sequence is a man younger than 35 who had mild COVID-19 (a few samples of this study predate the infection). Cell type and time point are not known. The sequenced sample was PBMCs or a T cell subset sorted from them (not recorded which). As DNA, the CDR3 is TGTGCCAGCAGTTTTCGGCAGGGTGGTGACTACACCTTC. This translates into CASSFRQGGDYTF.